This TCR beta chain comes out of a study of T cells after yellow fever vaccination. Study-level background: Preparation of fractions with low cell numbers was performed using SMART-Seq v4 Ultra Low Input.

Trimming took 2 bases from V and 5 from J; bases not matched to a gene: 4. The CDR3 totals 15 residues. Germline V gene lookup returns CDR1 SGDLS and CDR2 YYNGEE. They built TCR cDNA with 5'RACE template switching, a step that put in a universal primer site and UMIs. A single record per CDR3 protein comes from TCRdb applying MiXCR to the 5' RACE reads. The data show almost 600,000 distinct CDR3 sequences, approximately 12% seen once. The specimen was PBMCs, collected on the day of the yellow fever booster vaccination. The receptor's source is a man between 25 and 39 years old who received the YFV17D yellow fever vaccine. The rearrangement uses TRBV9 and TRBJ1-6; 7 bases fit TRBD1. CDR3 region: CASSVKQGNNSPLHF. CDR3 in DNA: TGTGCCAGCAGCGTGAAACAGGGGAATAATTCACCCCTCCACTTT.